The entry below gives a single T cell receptor beta chain sequence along with its context. This entry comes from a study of patients and donors after allogeneic stem cell transplantation. CDR3 length: 14 amino acids. Germline V lookup: CDR1 DFQATT, CDR2 SNEGSKA (reference sequence). V lost 7 bases and J lost 0, with 14 bases in between. Each CDR3 protein is one row after TCRdb ran MiXCR on the RT-PCR reads. Of hundreds of thousands of distinct CDR3 sequences in the sample, roughly 17% were seen once. The clonotype was recovered from a human donor who was either an allogeneic HSCT recipient or a stem cell or donor lymphocyte infusion donor (not recorded which). It is not recorded whose cells these are; they may come from a transplant donor. Sequencing input: blood, either unsorted or a sorted T cell fraction (not recorded which). J is TRBJ2-3 and V is TRBV20-1; D is unclear. CDR3 coding DNA: TGCAGTGTTGGGGTGGCGGATAGCACAGATACGCAGTATTTT. This translates into CSVGVADSTDTQYF.